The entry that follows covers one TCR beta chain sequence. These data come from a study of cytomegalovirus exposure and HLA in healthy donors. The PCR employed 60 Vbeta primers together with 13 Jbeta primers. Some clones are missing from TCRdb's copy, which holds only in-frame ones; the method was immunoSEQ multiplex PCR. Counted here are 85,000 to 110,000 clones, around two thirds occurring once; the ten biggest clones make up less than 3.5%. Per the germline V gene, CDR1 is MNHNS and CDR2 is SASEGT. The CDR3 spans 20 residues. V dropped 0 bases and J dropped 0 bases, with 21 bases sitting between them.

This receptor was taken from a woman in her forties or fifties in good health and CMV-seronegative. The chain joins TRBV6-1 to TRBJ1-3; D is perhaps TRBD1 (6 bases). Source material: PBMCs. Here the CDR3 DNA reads TGTGCCAGCAGTGAAGCATTGACAGGACGCGTCTTTCCCTCTGGAAACACCATATATTTT. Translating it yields CASSEALTGRVFPSGNTIYF.